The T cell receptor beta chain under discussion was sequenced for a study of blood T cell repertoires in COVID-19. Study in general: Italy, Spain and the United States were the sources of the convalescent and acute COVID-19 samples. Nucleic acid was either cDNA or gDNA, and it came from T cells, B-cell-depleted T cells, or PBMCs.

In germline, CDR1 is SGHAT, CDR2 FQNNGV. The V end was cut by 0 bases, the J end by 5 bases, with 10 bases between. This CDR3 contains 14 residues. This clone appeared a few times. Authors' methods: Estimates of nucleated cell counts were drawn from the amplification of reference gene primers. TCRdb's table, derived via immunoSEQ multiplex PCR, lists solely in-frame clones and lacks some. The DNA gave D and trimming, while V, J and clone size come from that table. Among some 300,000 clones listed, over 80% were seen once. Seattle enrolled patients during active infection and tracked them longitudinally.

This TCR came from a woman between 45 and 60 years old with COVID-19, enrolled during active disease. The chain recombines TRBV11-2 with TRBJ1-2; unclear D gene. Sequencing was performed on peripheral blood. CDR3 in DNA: TGTGCCAGCAGCTTAGATCCGGCGGCGTATGGCTACACCTTC. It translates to CASSLDPAAYGYTF.